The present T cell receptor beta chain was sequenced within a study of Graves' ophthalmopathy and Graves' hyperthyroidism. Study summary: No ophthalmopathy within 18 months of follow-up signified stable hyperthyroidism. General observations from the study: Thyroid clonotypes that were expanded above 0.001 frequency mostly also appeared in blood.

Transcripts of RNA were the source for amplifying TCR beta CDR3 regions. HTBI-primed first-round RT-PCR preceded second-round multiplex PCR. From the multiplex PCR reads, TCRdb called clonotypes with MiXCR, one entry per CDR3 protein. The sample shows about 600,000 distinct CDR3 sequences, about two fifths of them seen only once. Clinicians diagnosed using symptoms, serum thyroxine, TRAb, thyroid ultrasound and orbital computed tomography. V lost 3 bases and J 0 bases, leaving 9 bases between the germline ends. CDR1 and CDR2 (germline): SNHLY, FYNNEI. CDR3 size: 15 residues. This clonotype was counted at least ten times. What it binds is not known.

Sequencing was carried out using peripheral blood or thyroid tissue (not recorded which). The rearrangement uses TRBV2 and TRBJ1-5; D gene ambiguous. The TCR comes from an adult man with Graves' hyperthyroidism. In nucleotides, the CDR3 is TGTGCCAGCAGTGAGAACGGGAATAGCAATCAGCCCCAGCATTTT. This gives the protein CASSENGNSNQPQHF.